A single sample gave rise to the 30 T cell receptor beta chains below, sequenced in a study of T-cell reconstitution after alpha-beta-depleted transplantation in children. As it was prepared, the TCRbeta library received unique molecular identifiers. TCRdb itself ran the PCR reads through MiXCR, one entry per CDR3 protein. The sample lists 440,000 or so distinct CDR3 sequences; over 40% were seen once. Sequenced material: PBMCs, taken before TCRalphabeta/CD19-depleted stem cell transplant. The receptors were gathered from a girl aged 2-10 years with aplastic anemia, due to receive a stem cell transplant.

This clonotype was seen more than once but under ten times. The gene calls are TRBV12-3 or TRBV12-4 and TRBJ2-6; 7 bases line up with TRBD1. The CDR3 sequence is 22 residues long. V lost 3 bases and J lost 0; bases outside the gene matches: 20. The CDR3 spells CASSFFGPGQFSSSSGANVLTF. For the CDR3, the DNA is TGTGCCAGCAGTTTTTTCGGACCGGGACAGTTCTCGTCCTCCTCTGGGGCCAACGTCCTGACTTTC.

V usage is TRBV6-6 and J usage is TRBJ2-7, with D perhaps TRBD1 (5 bases). There are 12 residues in the CDR3. Deletions cut 2 bases from V and 7 bases from J, with 9 bases between. Germline lookup yields CDR1 MNHNY and CDR2 SVGAGI (reference sequence). The CDR3 nucleotides read TGTGCCAGCAGTTACGGGGCCAGGGAGCAGTACTTC. It is translated as CASSYGAREQYF.

This chain links TRBV5-1 with TRBJ1-2, with D tentatively TRBD1 (5 bases). The ends were cut back, 3 bases at V and 2 bases at J, with 14 bases in the middle. This CDR3 is built from 15 residues. Germline-derived CDR1 and CDR2 are SGHRS and YFSETQ. Here the CDR3 DNA reads TGCGCCAGCAGCTGGGGCCAGACGAACAACTATGGCTACACCTTC. As protein: CASSWGQTNNYGYTF.

The rearrangement uses TRBV20-1 and TRBJ2-3, with 11 bases that match TRBD2. Per the germline V gene, CDR1 is DFQATT and CDR2 is SNEGSKA (reference sequence). The ends lost 0 bases at V and 4 bases at J; junction bases unmatched: 3. The CDR3 totals 15 residues. This CDR3 is CSARELAGVADTQYF. CDR3 DNA: TGCAGTGCTAGAGAACTAGCGGGAGTCGCAGATACGCAGTATTTT.

This clonotype was counted only a few times. The V call is TRBV10-2, the J call TRBJ1-5, with D perhaps matching TRBD1 (6 bases). CDR3 length: 14 amino acids. The ends were cut back, 10 bases at V and 0 bases at J, with 13 bases in the middle. Germline V gives CDR1 WSHSY, CDR2 SAAADI. The CDR3 DNA follows: TGCGCCACCTCGGACAGCGATAGCAATCAGCCCCAGCATTTT. Its translation is CATSDSDSNQPQHF.

There are a few counts of this clonotype. The DNA for the CDR3 is TGTGCCGGGGTCCTGAATAGCGGGGCTAACAATGAGCAGTTCTTC. Protein: CAGVLNSGANNEQFF. The chain couples TRBV7-2 to TRBJ2-1, with 8 bases lining up with TRBD2. Germline V gene sequence: CDR1 SGHTA, CDR2 FQGNSA. The CDR3 has 15 amino acids. V lost 11 bases to trimming and J lost 5 bases; unmatched junction nucleotides: 14.

This sequence joins TRBV7-3 and TRBJ2-4; D call uncertain. Germline V gene lookup returns CDR1 SGHTA and CDR2 FQGTGA. V lost 5 bases, J lost 8 bases, and 25 bases lay in between. CDR3 size: 17 residues. The CDR3 nucleotides read TGTGCCAGCAGCCTACCACCCGGGCCACCCCCTGAGGACATTCAGTACTTC. Protein product: CASSLPPGPPPEDIQYF.

This clonotype occurred many times. The chain employs TRBV20-1 and TRBJ2-5, with no clear D. The CDR3 length is 15 residues. Germline-derived CDR1 and CDR2 are DFQATT and SNEGSKA (reference sequence). Trimming pared 0 bases from V and 1 base from J, leaving 12 bases between. The CDR3 here is CSARDAGGPQETQYF. The CDR3 bases are TGCAGTGCTAGAGATGCCGGTGGGCCCCAAGAGACCCAGTACTTC.

The V call is TRBV30, the J call TRBJ2-7; D remains ambiguous. This CDR3 has 15 amino acids. Germline-derived CDR1 and CDR2 are GTSNPN and SVGIG (reference sequence). V lost 3 bases and J lost 2, with 17 bases in between. This chain's CDR3 is CAWRDVGVRPYEQYF. Here the CDR3 DNA reads TGTGCCTGGAGGGACGTCGGCGTTCGTCCCTACGAGCAGTACTTC.

This chain connects TRBV29-1 to TRBJ2-5; perhaps TRBD2 as D (5 bases). The germline V gene encodes CDR1 SQVTM and CDR2 ANQGSEA. Deletions cut 4 bases from V and 2 bases from J, with 14 bases between. The CDR3 loop spans 14 amino acids. Here the CDR3 DNA reads TGCAGCGTTGTCCCTCTAGAGGGTCAAGAGACCCAGTACTTC. Translated, it gives CSVVPLEGQETQYF. Variable domain in full (rest from reference TRBV29-1 and TRBJ2-5): SAVISQKPSRDICQRGTSLTIQCQVDSQVTMMFWYRQQPGQSLTLIATANQGSEATYESGFVIDKFPISRPNLTFSTLTVSNMSPEDSSIYLCSVVPLEGQETQYFGPGTRLLVL.

In regard to this clonotype: A much larger clonotype is one base distant, so this may be a read error. V is TRBV20-1 and J is TRBJ2-1; the D is unclear. The CDR3 consists of 14 residues. CDR1 and CDR2 from the germline V gene are DFQATT and SNEGSKA (reference sequence). CDR3 residues: CSARPTPPYNEQLF. CDR3 sequence (DNA): TGCAGTGCTAGACCAACGCCGCCTTACAATGAGCAGCTCTTC.

The V and J genes are TRBV12-3 or TRBV12-4 and TRBJ2-5, with TRBD2 matching 10 bases. The CDR3 consists of 16 residues. V lost 6 bases, J lost 2 bases, and 9 bases stayed unmatched. CDR3 sequence reads: CASSPYGSGRQETQYF. CDR3 in DNA: TGTGCCAGCAGCCCCTACGGTAGCGGGAGGCAAGAGACCCAGTACTTC.

This clonotype appeared many times. The V and J genes are TRBV4-1 and TRBJ1-1; no definite D call. The V gene lost 0 bases and the J gene lost 10 bases, with 24 bases spanning the gap. In germline, CDR1 is MGHRA, CDR2 YSYEKL. This CDR3 region has 17 residues. The CDR3 spells CASSQEREMAGHSGAFF. CDR3 nucleotides: TGCGCCAGCAGCCAAGAAAGGGAAATGGCAGGCCATTCGGGAGCTTTCTTT.

The rearrangement links TRBV6-2 or TRBV6-3 to TRBJ2-1, with 14 bases lining up with TRBD2. V was clipped by 10 bases and J by 5 bases; unmatched bases: 4. The CDR3 covers 14 residues. Germline V gene sequence: CDR1 MNHEY, CDR2 SVGEGT. This CDR3 reads CATRGLAGDNEQFF. The CDR3 DNA reads as TGTGCCACCCGGGGACTAGCGGGAGACAATGAGCAGTTCTTC.

The V and J genes are TRBV27 and TRBJ2-7, with D hard to call. The V gene's germline CDR1 is MNHEY and CDR2 SMNVEV (reference sequence). V lost 6 bases and J lost 5, with 14 bases in between. CDR3 length equals 13 residues. In DNA, the CDR3 is TGTGCCAGCAGGGGCCCTTCGGTGGACGAGCAGTACTTC. Protein sequence: CASRGPSVDEQYF.

The chain links TRBV4-1 to TRBJ2-1, with 15 bases lining up with TRBD2. V lost 3 bases to trimming and J lost 3 bases; unmatched junction nucleotides: 12. The germline V gene has CDR1 MGHRA and CDR2 YSYEKL. The CDR3 is 20 residues long. CDR3 protein: CASSHSRTSGRAVGYNEQFF. CDR3 DNA: TGCGCCAGCAGCCACTCAAGGACTAGCGGGAGGGCCGTCGGCTACAATGAGCAGTTCTTC.

The chain has TRBV13 and TRBJ2-7; no definite D call. Per the germline V gene, CDR1 is PRHDT and CDR2 is FYEKMQ (reference sequence). The length of the CDR3 is 12 residues. Trimming pared 5 bases from V and 6 bases from J, leaving 11 bases between. The CDR3 protein is CASSRASGEQYF. Written as DNA, the CDR3 is TGTGCCAGCAGCCGAGCCTCAGGCGAGCAGTACTTC.

This sequence joins TRBV20-1 and TRBJ1-1; D perhaps matches TRBD1 (6 bases). This CDR3 contains 13 residues. The V end lost 6 bases, the J end lost 0 bases, and 11 bases lay between the germline ends. Germline values: CDR1 DFQATT, CDR2 SNEGSKA (reference sequence). CDR3 loop: CSAAGAMNTEAFF. In DNA, the CDR3 is TGCAGTGCAGCAGGGGCGATGAACACTGAAGCTTTCTTT.

This clonotype was seen ten or more times. The chain carries TRBV7-9 and TRBJ1-2; possible D gene TRBD1, 6 bases. The CDR3 consists of 16 residues. The V gene's germline CDR1 is SEHNR and CDR2 FQNEAQ (reference sequence). V was cut by 5 bases and J by 7 bases, with 23 bases left in between. The CDR3 nucleotides are TGTGCCAGCAGCGTCAGTGAACTAGGGGGGGATCGTGGCTACACCTTC. Translation: CASSVSELGGDRGYTF.

V is TRBV9 and J is TRBJ2-1; D might be TRBD1 or TRBD2, each matching 5 bases. Looked up from germline, CDR1 is SGDLS and CDR2 is YYNGEE. CDR3 length: 17 residues. Trimming shortened V by 5 bases and J by 0 bases, and 18 bases separated the two germline ends. CDR3: CASRDTFGGSSYNEQFF. The CDR3 nucleotides read TGTGCCAGCAGGGACACCTTTGGGGGAAGCTCCTACAATGAGCAGTTCTTC.

The rearrangement joins TRBV29-1 to TRBJ2-3; weak D call: TRBD2 (5 bases). CDR1 is SQVTM and CDR2 is ANQGSEA in the germline V gene. There are 15 residues in the CDR3. V was clipped by 6 bases and J by 2 bases, with 18 bases between them. CDR3 sequence: CSVSGGSSFTDTQYF. The CDR3, as DNA: TGCAGCGTCTCAGGAGGTAGTTCCTTCACAGATACGCAGTATTTT.

This clonotype was seen once. The V and J genes are TRBV10-3 and TRBJ2-7; D not resolved. V lost 8 bases to trimming and J lost 1 base, with 9 bases between them. Germline V gene lookup returns CDR1 ENHRY and CDR2 SYGVKD. There are 12 residues in the CDR3. CDR3 DNA: TGTGCCATCGGGGATGAATCCTACGAGCAGTACTTC. Translated, it gives CAIGDESYEQYF.

The chain carries TRBV6-5 and TRBJ2-7; 9 nucleotides agree with TRBD1. The junction had 5 bases not matched to a gene; V was cut back by 4 bases and J by 4 bases. CDR3 length: 14 residues. Germline loops: CDR1 MNHEY, CDR2 SVGAGI. The CDR3 bases are TGTGCCAGCAGTTCCCGGGACAGGGCGTACGAGCAGTACTTC. Translating it yields CASSSRDRAYEQYF.

The CDR3 DNA reads as TGTGCCAGCAGCTTAGCGTCCACCCGCTCCTACGAGCAGTACTTC. Translated, it gives CASSLASTRSYEQYF. The rearrangement uses TRBV7-9 and TRBJ2-7; no definite D call. V dropped 0 bases and J dropped 0 bases, with 9 bases sitting between them. The CDR3 is 15 residues long. CDR1 is SEHNR, CDR2 FQNEAQ, per germline (reference sequence).

The V call is TRBV9, the J call TRBJ1-2; the D is unclear. The CDR3 is 16 residues long. The germline V gene encodes CDR1 SGDLS and CDR2 YYNGEE. V was trimmed by 3 bases and J by 0 bases, leaving 15 bases between them. The CDR3 bases are TGTGCCAGCAGCGCCCCCGGTGACCCCACTAACTATGGCTACACCTTC. Its protein product is CASSAPGDPTNYGYTF.

This clonotype has just a few counts. This sequence joins TRBV27 and TRBJ1-5, with D uncertain. Germline assignment: CDR1 MNHEY and CDR2 SMNVEV (reference sequence). The V end was cut by 5 bases, the J end by 0 bases, with 14 bases between. CDR3 length: 16 residues. The CDR3 is CASSHSAGTSNQPQHF. The DNA of the CDR3 is TGTGCCAGCAGTCATTCAGCGGGTACTAGCAATCAGCCCCAGCATTTT.

The chain carries TRBV7-2 and TRBJ2-7; weak D call: TRBD1 (6 bases). Germline V CDR1 and CDR2: SGHTA, FQGNSA. Trimming pared 1 base from V and 11 bases from J, leaving 21 bases between. CDR3 size: 15 residues. The CDR3, as DNA: TGTGCCAGCAGCTTAGATCCGGGTCAGGGGCTTCGAAAGTACTTC. As protein: CASSLDPGQGLRKYF.

This chain links TRBV6-5 with TRBJ2-1, with TRBD2 matching over 10 bases. The CDR3 covers 17 residues. CDR1 MNHEY and CDR2 SVGAGI come from the germline V gene. J was trimmed by 8 bases and V by 0 bases; bases with no gene match: 10. The CDR3 loop is CASSYSLLSSGGDEQFF. Here the CDR3 DNA reads TGTGCCAGCAGTTACTCCCTTCTTTCTAGCGGGGGTGATGAGCAGTTCTTC.

V and J are TRBV20-1 and TRBJ2-7; 8 nucleotides line up with TRBD2. Trimming took 0 bases from V and 2 from J; bases not matched to a gene: 6. The CDR3 sequence is 15 residues long. Looked up from germline, CDR1 is DFQATT and CDR2 is SNEGSKA (reference sequence). The CDR3 DNA follows: TGCAGTGCTAGAGATCGGGGGGGGCTTCCCTACGAGCAGTACTTC. Translating it yields CSARDRGGLPYEQYF.

This clonotype was counted at least ten times. V and J are TRBV9 and TRBJ1-6; 10 positions agree with TRBD1. With V trimmed by 6 bases and J by 7 bases, 4 bases remained unmatched. The CDR3 consists of 14 residues. Germline assignment: CDR1 SGDLS and CDR2 YYNGEE. The CDR3 loop reads CASNKGQGNSPLHF. DNA for the CDR3: TGTGCCAGCAACAAGGGACAGGGGAATTCACCCCTCCACTTT.